The 9 T cell receptor beta chains in this list originate from one sample, sequenced in a study of response to subunit inactivated influenza vaccine. TCRdb independently ran MiXCR on the RT-PCR reads; one entry per CDR3 protein. The data show approximately 570,000 distinct CDR3 sequences, about 7.6% seen once. Sample: PBMCs from blood, taken roughly 24 months after vaccination. The source is a man in his fifties or sixties who received an inactivated influenza vaccine.

The rearrangement joins TRBV20-1 to TRBJ2-6; D is unclear. Trimming cost V 3 bases and J 1 base, with 7 bases left between them. CDR3 length: 14 residues. Germline V gives CDR1 DFQATT, CDR2 SNEGSKA (reference sequence). CDR3 nucleotides: TGCAGTGCTAGTTCAGCGTCTGGGGCCAACGTCCTGACTTTC. As protein: CSASSASGANVLTF.

This clonotype has at least ten counts. The V call is TRBV7-9, the J call TRBJ1-6, with D possibly matching TRBD1 (6 bases). The length of the CDR3 is 14 residues. Germline CDR1 is SEHNR and CDR2 is FQNEAQ (reference sequence). V was trimmed by 3 bases and J by 6 bases, leaving 9 bases between them. The CDR3 DNA is TGTGCCAGCAGCTTCGACAGGAGTAATTCACCCCTCCACTTT. Translated, it gives CASSFDRSNSPLHF.

This clonotype occurred many times. V gene TRBV3-1 combines with J gene TRBJ1-1, with 10 positions matching TRBD1. Germline trimming cut 1 base from V and 8 bases from J; bases unmatched to any gene: 7. The CDR3 has 15 residues. Germline values: CDR1 LGHDT, CDR2 YNNKEL (reference sequence). CDR3 coding DNA: TGTGCCAGCAGCCAAGTACCGGGACAGGGGTCCGAAGCTTTCTTT. Translation gives CASSQVPGQGSEAFF.

This clonotype was seen a handful of times. The V call is TRBV20-1, the J call TRBJ2-4; D might be TRBD1 (6 bases). Germline assignment: CDR1 DFQATT and CDR2 SNEGSKA (reference sequence). V dropped 5 bases and J dropped 4 bases, with 12 bases sitting between them. The CDR3 contains 13 residues. This CDR3 reads CSASGTTKNIQYF. The CDR3 DNA reads as TGCAGTGCTTCCGGGACAACAAAAAACATTCAGTACTTC.

This clonotype was picked up a small number of times. The J gene is TRBJ2-3, the V gene TRBV20-1; 7 nucleotides line up with TRBD1. J was trimmed by 5 bases and V by 2 bases; bases with no gene match: 7. This CDR3 has 14 amino acids. The germline CDR1 and CDR2 sequences are DFQATT and SNEGSKA (reference sequence). CDR3 in amino acids: CSARMTGIRDTQYF. The CDR3 DNA is TGCAGTGCTAGAATGACAGGGATCAGAGATACGCAGTATTTT.

The rearrangement uses TRBV6-1 and TRBJ1-4, with 7 bases lining up with TRBD1. There are 15 residues in the CDR3. Per the germline V gene, CDR1 is MNHNS and CDR2 is SASEGT. Trimming removed 10 bases from V and 3 bases from J; junction bases left unmatched: 11. The CDR3 DNA sequence: TGTGCCACCGCGAACCTACAGGGGTCTAATGAAAAACTGTTTTTT. It is translated as CATANLQGSNEKLFF.

There are a few counts of this clonotype. The chain links TRBV20-1 to TRBJ1-1; the match to TRBD1 covers 8 bases. CDR1 and CDR2 (germline): DFQATT, SNEGSKA (reference sequence). V lost 3 bases to trimming and J lost 0 bases; unmatched junction nucleotides: 6. The CDR3 sequence is 15 residues long. CDR3 bases: TGCAGTGCTAGGGGGACAGGCGTAATGAACACTGAAGCTTTCTTT. This gives the protein CSARGTGVMNTEAFF.

The chain is built from TRBV11-2 and TRBJ2-1, with 8 bases that match TRBD2. The V gene end was trimmed by 0 bases and the J gene end by 10 bases; junction bases not matched to a gene: 5. This CDR3 has 14 amino acids. Germline V gives CDR1 SGHAT, CDR2 FQNNGV. CDR3 residues: CASSLDGLAYEQFF. In DNA, the CDR3 is TGTGCCAGCAGCTTAGATGGACTAGCCTACGAGCAGTTCTTC.

The gene calls are TRBV5-5 and TRBJ1-2, with TRBD1 matching over 9 bases. The length of the CDR3 is 15 residues. V lost 4 bases, J lost 4 bases, and 8 bases stayed unmatched. Germline V gives CDR1 SGHKS, CDR2 YYEKEE (reference sequence). The CDR3 region has the DNA TGTGCCAGCAGCCCCGGACAGGGGACTCTCTATGGCTACACCTTC. As protein: CASSPGQGTLYGYTF.